This T cell receptor (beta chain) is drawn from a study of T cell clonotyping in hematopoietic cell transplantation. Only in-frame clones appear in the TCRdb table, and some are missing; sequencing was by immunoSEQ multiplex PCR. Here the sample spans about 36,000 clones, roughly 88% being singletons. Study-wide points: Broader posttransplant TCR repertoire diversity was predicted by graft donor and pretransplant recipient Inverse Simpson Index values.

A note on this clone: Its antigen is not known.

Germline trimming cut 3 bases from V and 7 bases from J; bases unmatched to any gene: 10. Germline V lookup: CDR1 SGHRS, CDR2 YFSETQ. This CDR3 comprises 16 residues. The source of this sequence is a woman in her forties in good health. Some clones in this sample may be carry-over from other donors' samples. The chain employs TRBV5-1 and TRBJ2-2, with 9 bases aligning to TRBD1. The sample consisted of peripheral blood mononuclear cells. The CDR3, as DNA: TGCGCCAGCAGCTGGAGCGGGACAGGGTCCATCGGGGAGCTGTTTTTT. It codes for CASSWSGTGSIGELFF. Looking up the rest from reference TRBV5-1 and TRBJ2-2 gives the full variable domain: KAGVTQTPRYLIKTRGQQVTLSCSPISGHRSVSWYQQTPGQGLQFLFEYFSETQRNKGNFPGRFSGRQFSNSRSEMNVSTLELGDSALYLCASSWSGTGSIGELFFGEGSRLTVL.